The rows below give T cell receptor beta chains drawn from one sample of a study of spatial heterogeneity in lung cancer. MiXCR, applied by TCRdb to the 5' RACE reads, yields one record per CDR3 protein. The profile covers more than 20,000 distinct CDR3 sequences, with roughly 12% appearing a single time and 25% taken by the ten largest. Sequenced material: PBMCs, taken at surgery. Receptors were obtained from a female donor with early-stage non-small cell lung cancer. Both conserved end residues are part of each CDR3. The order of the fields is clone size, V gene, J gene, D gene, CDR3 protein, CDR3 DNA. D genes are given only for firm matches. For some rows the clone size is stated as once, few or many, or as a class when expanded; others skip it.

many	TRBV6-6	TRBJ2-2	-	CAGGSGYTGELFF	TGTGCCGGGGGCAGCGGATACACCGGGGAGCTGTTTTTT
-	TRBV3-1	TRBJ2-3	TRBD1	CASSQEGTGVQDTQYF	TGTGCCAGCAGCCAAGAAGGGACAGGGGTCCAAGATACGCAGTATTTT
-	TRBV7-9	TRBJ2-6	-	CASMIAGANVLTF	TGTGCCAGCATGATCGCCGGGGCCAACGTCCTGACTTTC
-	TRBV29-1	TRBJ2-5	-	CSVTEIQETQYF	TGCAGCGTGACAGAGATCCAAGAGACCCAGTACTTC
few	TRBV29-1	TRBJ2-2	-	CSVWVTGELFF	TGCAGCGTGTGGGTTACCGGGGAGCTGTTTTTT
many	TRBV20-1	TRBJ2-1	TRBD2	CSATPGLLYNEQFF	TGCAGTGCTACGCCGGGACTACTATACAATGAGCAGTTCTTC
many	TRBV6-2/TRBV6-3	TRBJ2-7	-	CATRDTSYEQYF	TGTGCCACGCGGGACACTTCTTACGAGCAGTACTTC
many	TRBV7-9	TRBJ2-7	-	CASSQEYEQYF	TGTGCCAGCAGCCAGGAGTACGAGCAGTACTTC
-	TRBV20-1	TRBJ1-1	TRBD1	CSARDRVGAFF	TGCAGTGCTAGGGACAGGGTAGGAGCTTTCTTT
-	TRBV7-2	TRBJ2-5	-	CASSLLASQWETQYF	TGTGCCAGCAGCTTACTAGCTTCCCAGTGGGAGACCCAGTACTTC
many	TRBV7-2	TRBJ1-2	-	CASSLVRVAGYTF	TGTGCCAGCAGCTTAGTCCGGGTCGCTGGCTACACCTTC
many	TRBV20-1	TRBJ2-1	TRBD2	CSARLRLAGYNEQFF	TGCAGTGCTAGGCTACGACTAGCGGGGTACAATGAGCAGTTCTTC
few	TRBV7-3	TRBJ2-1	-	CASSLFPANEQFF	TGTGCCAGCAGCTTATTCCCAGCTAATGAGCAGTTCTTC
many	TRBV7-2	TRBJ2-3	TRBD2	CASSPSGGTDTQYF	TGTGCCAGCAGCCCCAGCGGGGGCACAGATACGCAGTATTTT
few	TRBV28	TRBJ1-2	-	CASGYGYTF	TGTGCCAGCGGCTATGGCTACACCTTC
many	TRBV10-3	TRBJ2-2	-	CAISDWGRSTGELFF	TGTGCCATCAGTGACTGGGGTAGGAGCACCGGGGAGCTGTTTTTT
few	TRBV6-5	TRBJ2-7	TRBD2	CASSRSGSRSYEQYF	TGTGCCAGCAGCAGGAGCGGGAGTCGTTCCTACGAGCAGTACTTC
many	TRBV28	TRBJ1-4	-	CASNTQTAEKLFF	TGTGCCAGCAATACGCAGACAGCTGAAAAACTGTTTTTT
many	TRBV2	TRBJ2-1	-	CASSDLAANNEQFF	TGTGCCAGCAGTGATTTGGCGGCCAACAATGAGCAGTTCTTC
few	TRBV6-2/TRBV6-3	TRBJ2-1	-	CASSYSIGGGEQFF	TGTGCCAGCAGTTACTCGATTGGAGGTGGTGAGCAGTTCTTC
many	TRBV7-8	TRBJ2-5	-	CASSLLPPSPTREETQYF	TGTGCCAGCAGCCTCCTTCCCCCTAGCCCCACCCGTGAGGAGACCCAGTACTTC
many	TRBV27	TRBJ1-2	-	CASSAGRGYTF	TGTGCCAGCAGTGCAGGGAGGGGCTACACCTTC
few	TRBV5-1	TRBJ1-1	TRBD1	CASSSSGGNAEAFF	TGCGCCAGCAGCAGTTCAGGGGGGAACGCTGAAGCTTTCTTT
many	TRBV7-9	TRBJ2-7	TRBD2	CASSSSGRDLYEQYF	TGTGCCAGCAGCTCCTCCGGGAGGGACCTCTACGAGCAGTACTTC
many	TRBV6-5	TRBJ1-1	TRBD1	CASSYSPPGQGYTEAFF	TGTGCCAGCAGTTATTCGCCCCCGGGACAGGGGTACACTGAAGCTTTCTTT
-	TRBV7-2	TRBJ2-1	TRBD2	CASSSYTSGGWNEQFF	TGTGCCAGCAGCTCCTATACTAGCGGGGGTTGGAATGAGCAGTTCTTC
few	TRBV20-1	TRBJ1-6	TRBD1	CSARGDREYNSPLHF	TGCAGTGCTAGGGGGGACAGGGAGTATAATTCACCCCTCCACTTT
-	TRBV19	TRBJ1-2	-	CASSGTTNYGYTF	TGTGCCAGTAGCGGGACGACTAACTATGGCTACACCTTC
many	TRBV14	TRBJ2-1	-	CASSQGWVLGLRVHNEQFF	TGTGCCAGCAGCCAAGGGTGGGTTCTTGGACTCCGCGTCCACAATGAGCAGTTCTTC
few	TRBV18	TRBJ2-5	TRBD1	CASSFRDRGETQYF	TGTGCCAGCTCATTCCGGGACAGGGGAGAGACCCAGTACTTC
few	TRBV7-2	TRBJ1-3	-	CASSLGASSGNTIYF	TGTGCCAGCAGCTTAGGGGCCAGCTCTGGAAACACCATATATTTT
few	TRBV28	TRBJ2-5	TRBD2	CASSPGTSGYSYQETQYF	TGTGCCAGCAGTCCAGGGACTAGCGGGTATTCGTACCAAGAGACCCAGTACTTC
many	TRBV27	TRBJ2-7	-	CASSLSHMNEQYF	TGTGCCAGCAGTTTATCACACATGAACGAGCAGTACTTC
many	TRBV9	TRBJ2-3	TRBD2	CASSVTSGISTDTQYF	TGTGCCAGCAGCGTAACTAGCGGGATAAGCACAGATACGCAGTATTTT
few	TRBV30	TRBJ1-1	-	CAWSRLGNEAFF	TGTGCCTGGAGTAGGTTAGGGAATGAAGCTTTCTTT
many	TRBV6-2/TRBV6-3	TRBJ1-1	TRBD1	CASSRTGAMNTEAFF	TGTGCCAGCAGCCGGACAGGGGCCATGAACACTGAAGCTTTCTTT
many	TRBV20-1	TRBJ1-5	TRBD1	CSAGTDSNQPQHF	TGCAGTGCTGGGACAGATAGCAATCAGCCCCAGCATTTT
-	TRBV20-1	TRBJ2-3	-	CSARGGQGITQYF	TGCAGTGCTAGAGGCGGGCAGGGTATTACGCAGTATTTT
many	TRBV6-5	TRBJ1-1	TRBD1	CASRGQGALRAFF	TGTGCCAGCAGGGGACAGGGGGCTCTCAGAGCTTTCTTT
many	TRBV4-3	TRBJ1-6	-	CASKIGARGVSPLHF	TGCGCCAGCAAAATCGGGGCTAGGGGAGTTTCACCCCTCCACTTT
few	TRBV7-8	TRBJ1-6	TRBD1	CASSVTGSDSPLHF	TGTGCCAGCAGCGTGACAGGGTCTGATTCACCCCTCCACTTT
many	TRBV27	TRBJ1-6	-	CASSLGGGFNSPLHF	TGTGCCAGCAGTTTAGGGGGGGGCTTTAATTCACCCCTCCACTTT
many	TRBV7-2	TRBJ2-5	-	CASSLWGPSETQYF	TGTGCCAGCAGCTTATGGGGGCCTTCGGAGACCCAGTACTTC
-	TRBV6-4	TRBJ2-5	TRBD1	CASSDPKGGKETQYF	TGTGCCAGCAGTGACCCTAAAGGGGGCAAAGAGACCCAGTACTTC
many	TRBV7-9	TRBJ2-1	TRBD1	CASRFPGQGVNEQFF	TGTGCCAGCAGATTCCCGGGACAGGGTGTCAATGAGCAGTTCTTC
many	TRBV28	TRBJ2-2	-	CASTQSSPGELFF	TGTGCCAGCACTCAGAGTAGCCCCGGGGAGCTGTTTTTT
-	TRBV25-1	TRBJ2-7	TRBD2	CASSGTSLYEQYF	TGTGCCAGCAGTGGGACTAGCCTCTACGAGCAGTACTTC
-	TRBV3-1	TRBJ1-1	-	CASSQSYGAGQNTEAFF	TGTGCCAGCAGCCAGAGTTACGGGGCCGGTCAGAACACTGAAGCTTTCTTT
many	TRBV2	TRBJ2-1	TRBD1	CASSEVGGQANEQFF	TGTGCCAGCAGTGAAGTAGGCGGACAGGCTAATGAGCAGTTCTTC
-	TRBV28	TRBJ2-3	TRBD2	CASSSLAGGLGTDTQYF	TGTGCCAGCAGTTCCCTAGCGGGGGGCCTAGGGACAGATACGCAGTATTTT
many	TRBV6-6	TRBJ2-4	-	CASAVGRAKNIQYF	TGTGCCAGCGCAGTGGGGAGAGCCAAAAACATTCAGTACTTC
many	TRBV6-5	TRBJ2-5	TRBD1	CASTAWDRDQETQYF	TGTGCCAGTACAGCGTGGGACAGGGACCAAGAGACCCAGTACTTC
many	TRBV27	TRBJ1-6	-	CASSFPPGHGSPLHF	TGTGCCAGCAGTTTTCCCCCCGGGCACGGTTCACCCCTCCACTTT
many	TRBV7-9	TRBJ1-1	-	CASSSRENTEAFF	TGTGCCAGCAGCAGCAGAGAGAACACTGAAGCTTTCTTT
many	TRBV15	TRBJ2-3	-	CATSRDRATGTDTQYF	TGTGCCACCAGCAGAGATAGGGCGACCGGCACAGATACGCAGTATTTT